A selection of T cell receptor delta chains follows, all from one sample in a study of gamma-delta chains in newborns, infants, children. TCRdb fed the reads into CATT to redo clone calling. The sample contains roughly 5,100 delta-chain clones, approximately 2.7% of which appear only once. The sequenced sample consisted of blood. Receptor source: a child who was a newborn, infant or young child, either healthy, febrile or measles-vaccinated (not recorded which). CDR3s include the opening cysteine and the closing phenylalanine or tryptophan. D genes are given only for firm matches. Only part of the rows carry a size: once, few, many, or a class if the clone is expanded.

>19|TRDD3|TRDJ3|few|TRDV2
TGTGCCTGTGACCCGACTGGGGGCCCCCGCTCCTGGGGCACCCGACAGATGTTTTTC
CACDPTGGPRSWGTRQMFF
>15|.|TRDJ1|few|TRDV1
TGTGCTCTTGGGGAACTGGGGGACTACACCGATAAACTCATCTTT
CALGELGDYTDKLIF
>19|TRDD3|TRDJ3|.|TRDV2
TGTGCCTGTGACACCGTCTGGGGGAGTAGCTCCTGGGACACCCGACAGATGTTTTTC
CACDTVWGSSSWDTRQMFF
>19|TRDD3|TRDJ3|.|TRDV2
TGTGCCTGTGACAGTACTGGGGGCATTAGCTCCTGGGACACCCGACAGATGTTTTTC
CACDSTGGISSWDTRQMFF
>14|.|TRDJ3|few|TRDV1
TGTGCTCTTGGGGAACTGGGGGACACCCGACAGATGTTTTTC
CALGELGDTRQMFF
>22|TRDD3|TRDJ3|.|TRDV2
TGTGCCTGTGACACCGGGTCCTGGGGGATACTGCGAAGCTCCTGGGACACCCGACAGATGTTTTTC
CACDTGSWGILRSSWDTRQMFF
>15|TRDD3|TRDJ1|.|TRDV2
TGTGCCTGTGACTACTGGGGGATACAAACCGATAAACTCATCTTT
CACDYWGIQTDKLIF
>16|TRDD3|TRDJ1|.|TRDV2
TGTGCCTGTGACGGGTTGGGGGAACCGGACACCGATAAACCCATCTTT
CACDGLGEPDTDKPIF
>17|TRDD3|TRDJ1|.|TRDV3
TGTGCCTGGTCCTTCCCTCTACTGGGGGATGGGGATATAAGGCTCATCTTT
CAWSFPLLGDGDIRLIF
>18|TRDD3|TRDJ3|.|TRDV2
TGTGCCTGTGACACTGGGGGATACGGGTCCCGGGACACCCGACAGATGTTTTTC
CACDTGGYGSRDTRQMFF
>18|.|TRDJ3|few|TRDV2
TGTGCCTGTGACACCGTACTGGCGACCACCTGGGACACCCGACAGATGTTTTTC
CACDTVLATTWDTRQMFF
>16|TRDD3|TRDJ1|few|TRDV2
TGTGCCTGTGACACGGCACTGGGGGATACCGTCGATAAACTCATCTTT
CACDTALGDTVDKLIF
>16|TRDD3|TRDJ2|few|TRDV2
TGTGCCTGTGACAGTTTGGGGGATCGTGGGACAGCACAACTCTTCTTT
CACDSLGDRGTAQLFF
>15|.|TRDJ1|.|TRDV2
TGTGCCTGTGACACCGAGGCCTTCTACACCGATAAACTCATCTTT
CACDTEAFYTDKLIF
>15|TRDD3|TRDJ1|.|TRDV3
TGTGCCTTTGGGGCAGACCTGGGGGATACCGGTAAACTCATCTTT
CAFGADLGDTGKLIF
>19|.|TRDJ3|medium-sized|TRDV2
TGTGCCTGTGACACCGTTTACTCGGGGACCTCCTGGGACACCCGACAGATGTTTTTC
CACDTVYSGTSWDTRQMFF
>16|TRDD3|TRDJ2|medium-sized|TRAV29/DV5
TGTGCAGCAAGCGGGGAGGGGGATAAGAGGACAGCACAACTCTTCTTT
CAASGEGDKRTAQLFF
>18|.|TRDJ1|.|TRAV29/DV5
TGTGCAGCAAGCGCGGTTTCGGTACTGGGTTGGAACACCGATAAACTCATCTTT
CAASAVSVLGWNTDKLIF
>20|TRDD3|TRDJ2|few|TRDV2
TGTGCCTGTGACACCTTAGGTACTGGGGGATACTCGGCTTTGACAGCACAACTCTTCTTT
CACDTLGTGGYSALTAQLFF
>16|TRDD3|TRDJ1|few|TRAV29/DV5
TGTGCAGCAAGTCCCGCCTACACTGGGGGATACAGGGGACTCATCTTT
CAASPAYTGGYRGLIF
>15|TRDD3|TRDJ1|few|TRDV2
TGTGCCTGTGACATCTGGGGGATACTCACCGATAAACTCATCTTT
CACDIWGILTDKLIF
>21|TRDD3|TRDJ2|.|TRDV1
TGTGCTCTTGGGGAACTCCTTTTCCTACTGGGGGATAAGTCTTTGACAGCACAACTCTTCTTT
CALGELLFLLGDKSLTAQLFF
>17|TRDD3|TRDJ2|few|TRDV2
TGCGCCTGTGATCGATTGGGGGATACCCCTATGACAGCACAACTCTTCTTT
CACDRLGDTPMTAQLFF
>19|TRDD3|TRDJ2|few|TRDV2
TGTGCCTGTGACCACGTTGTGGGGGATACGCGGGCTTTGACAGCACAACTCTTCTTC
CACDHVVGDTRALTAQLFF
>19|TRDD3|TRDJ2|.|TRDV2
TGTGCCTGCGACCCCGTACTGGGGGATACCGGGATCATGACAGCACAACTCTTCTTT
CACDPVLGDTGIMTAQLFF
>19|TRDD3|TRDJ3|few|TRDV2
TGTGCCTGTGACACATTACTGGGGGCTTACTCCTGGGACACCCGACAGATGTTTTTC
CACDTLLGAYSWDTRQMFF
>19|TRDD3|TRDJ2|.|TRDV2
TGTGCCTGTGACACCGTTATTCCGGGGGATACCCCTTTGACAGCACAACTCTTCTTT
CACDTVIPGDTPLTAQLFF
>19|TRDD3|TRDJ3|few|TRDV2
TGTGCCTGTGACACCGTACTGGGGGATACGCAATGGGACACCCGACAGATGTTTTTC
CACDTVLGDTQWDTRQMFF
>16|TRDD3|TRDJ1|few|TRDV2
TGTGCCTGTGACCGGGGTAAGGGATACGTGACCGATAAACTCATCTTT
CACDRGKGYVTDKLIF
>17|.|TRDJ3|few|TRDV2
TGTGCCTGTGACTGGGGGCCTAGCTCCCGGGACACCCGACAGATGTTTTTC
CACDWGPSSRDTRQMFF
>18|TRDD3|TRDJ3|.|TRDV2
TGTGCCTGTGACACTGGGGGATTTATCTCCTGGGACACCCGACAGATGTTTTTC
CACDTGGFISWDTRQMFF
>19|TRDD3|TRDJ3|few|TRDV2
TGTGCCTGTGACCTACTGGGGGATACGGGACCCTGGGACACCCGACAGATGTTTTTC
CACDLLGDTGPWDTRQMFF
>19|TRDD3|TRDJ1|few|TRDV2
TGTGCCTGTGACACCGTCCGCTGGGGGACACCGGTCGACACCGATAAACTCATCTTT
CACDTVRWGTPVDTDKLIF
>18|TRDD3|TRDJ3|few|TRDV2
TGTGCCTGTGACACCGCTGGGGGACCGTCCTGGGACACCCGACAGATGTTTTTC
CACDTAGGPSWDTRQMFF
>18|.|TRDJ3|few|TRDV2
TGTGCCTGTGTCATCGTTGGGGGGGGGCCCTGGGACACCCGACAGATGTTTTTC
CACVIVGGGPWDTRQMFF
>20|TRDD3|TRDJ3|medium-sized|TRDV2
TGTGCCTGTGACAAAGTACTGGGGGATATCGGAACCTGGGACACCCGACAGATGTTTTTC
CACDKVLGDIGTWDTRQMFF
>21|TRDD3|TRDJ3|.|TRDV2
TGTGCCTGTGACACCGCGGACTGGGGGATATCGAGCTCCTGGGACACCCGACAGATGTTTTTC
CACDTADWGISSSWDTRQMFF
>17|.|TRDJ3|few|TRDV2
TGTGCCTGTGACGTTGTACTGGGTTCCTGGGACACCCGACAGATGTTTTTC
CACDVVLGSWDTRQMFF